This T cell receptor beta chain originates from a study of regulatory T cells in long-lasting Graves disease (dated by TCRdb to the early 2020s). At the level of the whole study: Antithyroid drugs had been taken for less than 3 months by newly diagnosed Graves' disease patients. TCR sequencing covered some 13 persistent and 20 newly diagnosed Graves' disease patients, 33 samples in total. This study used TCR sequencing and RNA sequencing of peripheral blood to compare persistent Graves' disease patients against newly diagnosed Graves' disease patients. The study was conducted in China and was registered as a clinical trial.

The library was produced with multiplex PCR. This sample was sequenced with an Illumina HiSeq 4000. CDR3 regions were amplified by Arm-PCR with iRepertoire HTBI primers to construct TCR beta libraries. Before sequencing, the PCR products went through gel purification. Turning to the authors' computational methods: Gene usage analysis of CDR3 amino acid clonotypes used the 62 TRBV and 12 to 15 TRBJ segments found across samples. Filtered high-quality paired reads were merged into contigs using COPE and FqMerger. Contigs were aligned with BLAST to IMGT TRBV, TRBD and TRBJ reference genes, and CDR3 was defined per IMGT. Any clonotype with a frequency above 0.1% was counted as a highly expanded clone. Shannon entropy was used to measure repertoire diversity, and the Gini coefficient was used to measure V-J evenness. A clonotype was considered public if more than one individual shared it. The public reads were run again by TCRdb, first through fastp at Q25 and then through MiXCR, and only productive beta chains were kept. Rows are unified per CDR3 protein, each entry keeping the most common DNA and genes. For this entry, the V and J calls and clone size follow TCRdb and not the study's own pipeline. A total of just over 600,000 distinct CDR3 sequences appear in this sample, roughly 15% of them only once. Around 18% of the sample goes to the ten largest clones.

With respect to this clonotype: The specificity of this receptor is unknown. Per-base quality was not reported, and no clone a single base away is much larger than it.

V and J are truncated by 3 bases and 2 bases respectively, leaving an intervening sequence of 11 bases. Its CDR3 holds 13 amino acids, cysteine through phenylalanine. Left in the record is the CDR3 DNA by itself, 39 bases read in frame from the first base. Based on the germline V gene (reference sequence), the CDR1 and CDR2 sequences are DFQATT and SNEGSKA. This specimen's time point label, interpreted: newly diagnosed GD, antithyroid drugs for less than 3 months. RNA was extracted from PBMCs in TRIzol for both TCR sequencing and RNA sequencing. The diagnosis of Graves' disease followed American Thyroid Association guidelines. Patients were recruited from an endocrinology department in Xi'an, China. Each patient gave about 9.1 milliliters of peripheral blood, collected in an EDTA anticoagulant tube. Ficoll Paque Plus density gradient separation was used to isolate PBMCs, and no further T cell sorting was performed. An Agilent 2100 Bioanalyzer and agarose gel were used to assess RNA quality, and a NanoDrop 2000 was used to measure RNA concentration.

What the study reported, not specific to this receptor: Sequencing and analysis were limited to the TCR beta chain. Preferential use of TRBV28, TRBJ1-2 and TRBJ2-5 was observed in persistent disease, whereas TRBV20-1 and TRBJ2-1 were favored in newly diagnosed disease. Compared with newly diagnosed patients, patients with persistent Graves' disease had lower TCR Shannon entropy and fewer highly expanded clones, which suggests clonal expansion. A larger number of public clonotypes was shared among persistent patients (around 2,700) than among newly diagnosed patients (approximately 1,000). The study examined only peripheral blood because the primary lesion, thyroid tissue, could not be accessed. As a limitation, the authors acknowledged that the small sample size may reduce accuracy.

The sample was also linked to a second study, of T cells in Graves' hyperthyroidism and ophthalmopathy. Per the second study: Stable Graves' hyperthyroidism was defined as the absence of progression to ophthalmopathy over 18 months of follow-up. Hyperthyroidism patients were newly diagnosed, with disease duration under 2 months, and aged 18 to 65 years. Exclusion was applied to patients with uncontrolled infections, other autoimmune diseases, pregnancy or lactation. Diagnoses relied on clinical symptoms, serum thyroxine and TRAb, thyroid ultrasound and orbital computed tomography. The TCR CDR3 was subjected to a first round of RT-PCR using the HTBI primer set and the Qiagen OneStep RT-PCR kit. Most expanded thyroid clonotypes (frequency above 0.001) were also detected in blood, a finding suggesting that blood repertoires may reflect thyroid immune responses. In cross-validation, a model built on a 13 V-J signature told ophthalmopathy apart from stable hyperthyroidism with approximately 90% sensitivity and about 81% specificity, and in testing the same model reached 80%/75%. In validation, the model predicted progression to ophthalmopathy a median of about 6.8 months before onset, with approximately 70% sensitivity and 72.22% specificity. To identify distinguishing TCR V-J signatures, a discovery cohort of 90 to 100 patients was used, comprising 43 with Graves' ophthalmopathy and 57 with stable Graves' hyperthyroidism. Whether ophthalmopathy could be predicted prospectively was tested in an independent validation cohort made up of 18 to 20 hyperthyroidism patients plus 17 patients who later progressed to ophthalmopathy. For training and testing, the 100 patients in the discovery cohort were randomly divided in a 7:3 ratio. Thyroid tissue and blood T-cell repertoires from roughly 6 Graves' hyperthyroidism patients were also compared in the study. Following sampling, methimazole starting at 30 mg daily was given to hyperthyroidism patients, and high-dose intravenous methylprednisolone was given to ophthalmopathy patients. Libraries were constructed in a second round of multiplex PCR, after which size selection and purification were carried out. Sequencing of the libraries was done on an Illumina HiSeq2000 using paired-end 100 bp reads. SOAPnuke was used to process the raw data, removing reads that contained adapters or uncalled bases, had a mean Phred below 15, or lacked an exact match to the constant primer or identifier. COPE v1.2.5 was used to merge high-quality paired reads, and clonotypes were defined as unique nucleotide sequences. MiTCR v1.1 was used to align clonotypes to the IMGT TRBV, TRBD and TRBJ reference segments. Only V-J combinations with frequency above 0.0001, covering approximately 99% of repertoires, were analysed. A TCS score was defined as the ratio between F50 (clonal expansion) and ExV (chaos), using BLOSUM62-based TCRdist between CDR3 peptides within each V-J. Welch's t-statistics and random forest reduced fewer than 600 V-J features to roughly 13, which were used in a naive Bayes classifier (R e1071). No statistical method was used to set the sample size in advance, and investigators knew the group allocation. The paper reports TCR Vbeta CDR3 sequencing of some 140 peripheral blood samples: approximately 41 ophthalmopathy, under 85 hyperthyroidism and approximately 17 progressor patients.

This TCR came from a woman in her 30s with Graves disease. Donor details come from another sample of the same person, matched by shared clones. The receptor chain draws on TRBV20-1 and TRBJ2-7; a weak D assignment points to TRBD2 (6 bases agree). The sample consisted of peripheral blood mononuclear cells (PBMCs), taken at new diagnosis, from a patient treated with antithyroid drugs. The nucleotide sequence is TGCAGTGCTAGGTCCGGAGGGGCCTACGAGCAGTACTTC. It translates to CSARSGGAYEQYF.